Following are 17 T cell receptor beta chains from one sample sequenced in a study of cytomegalovirus exposure and HLA in healthy donors. Profiled with immunoSEQ multiplex PCR; TCRdb holds only in-frame clones, not every one. The sample holds 120,000 or so clones, 85% to 90% seen once. The source material was PBMCs. Source of these receptors: a woman aged 25 to 39 in good health and CMV-seropositive.

V and J are TRBV5-1 and TRBJ2-7; 9 bases align to TRBD1. This CDR3 has 14 residues. Germline V gives CDR1 SGHRS, CDR2 YFSETQ. The junction had 3 bases not matched to a gene; V was cut back by 4 bases and J by 1 base. CDR3 sequence reads: CASSRDRASYEQYF. The CDR3 DNA sequence: TGCGCCAGCAGCCGGGACAGGGCTTCCTACGAGCAGTACTTC.

CDR3 coding DNA: TGTGCCAGCAGTCCTCCGGGACTAGCGGGGTCGATCACAGATACGCAGTATTTT. Protein: CASSPPGLAGSITDTQYF. J is TRBJ2-3 and V is TRBV13, with 13 nucleotides matching TRBD2. The CDR3 contains 18 residues. The ends lost 6 bases at V and 2 bases at J; junction bases unmatched: 11. CDR1 and CDR2 from the germline V gene are PRHDT and FYEKMQ (reference sequence).

This chain links TRBV5-1 with TRBJ2-1, with 8 bases matching TRBD1. There are 12 residues in the CDR3. The V gene's germline CDR1 is SGHRS and CDR2 YFSETQ. Germline trimming cut 3 bases from V and 12 bases from J; bases unmatched to any gene: 5. Here the CDR3 DNA reads TGCGCCAGCAGCTGGACAGGGTCTACGCAGTTCTTC. Its translation: CASSWTGSTQFF.

The V gene is TRBV2, the J gene TRBJ1-4; D ambiguous. CDR1 and CDR2 from the germline V gene are SNHLY and FYNNEI. This CDR3 is 14 amino acids long. V was shortened by 6 bases and J by 4 bases, with 12 bases between the two germline ends. Here the CDR3 DNA reads TGTGCCAGCAGACGACGGACTAATAATGAAAAACTGTTTTTT. Translation gives CASRRRTNNEKLFF.

V gene TRBV28 combines with J gene TRBJ1-5; 7 nucleotides line up with TRBD1. The V segment lost 10 bases and the J segment 3 bases; nucleotides outside the gene matches: 6. Germline CDR1 reads MDHEN; CDR2 reads SYDVKM. The CDR3 is made up of 13 amino acids. The CDR3 DNA follows: TGTGCCACCAGGGGGGGTAACAATCAGCCCCAGCATTTT. The encoded protein is CATRGGNNQPQHF.

This rearrangement joins TRBV7-3 to TRBJ2-1; 11 bases match TRBD2. This CDR3 is built from 14 residues. V gave up 3 bases and J gave up 15 bases; unmatched junction bases: 10. CDR1 is SGHTA, CDR2 FQGTGA, per germline. CDR3 bases: TGTGCCAGCAGCTTGGGGGGACTAGCGGATCGAACGTTCTTC. Protein sequence: CASSLGGLADRTFF.

V is TRBV10-3 and J is TRBJ1-4, with D tentatively TRBD1 (6 bases). The germline CDR1 and CDR2 sequences are ENHRY and SYGVKD. The V gene lost 10 bases and the J gene lost 6 bases, with 12 bases spanning the gap. This CDR3 is 12 amino acids long. The CDR3 sequence: CARKAGDEKLFF. CDR3 DNA: TGTGCCAGGAAGGCAGGGGATGAAAAACTGTTTTTT.

This clone was seen once. This chain's CDR3 is CALTRETNEKLFF. The CDR3 DNA sequence: TGTGCCTTAACCAGGGAAACTAATGAAAAACTGTTTTTT. The chain carries TRBV30 and TRBJ1-4, with D possibly being TRBD1 (5 bases). The CDR3 loop spans 13 amino acids. Germline loops: CDR1 GTSNPN, CDR2 SVGIG (reference sequence). Trimming took off 7 bases at V and 1 base at J, with 10 bases between the two ends.

This clone showed up just once. The chain carries TRBV4-3 and TRBJ1-2; D call uncertain. Trimming cost V 1 base and J 4 bases, with 7 bases left between them. The CDR3 consists of 13 residues. Germline V gene data show CDR1 as LGHNA and CDR2 as YSLEER. CDR3 region: CASSQGGFYGYTF. The CDR3 region has the DNA TGCGCCAGCAGCCAAGGCGGGTTCTATGGCTACACCTTC.

V and J are TRBV7-3 and TRBJ2-1; D unresolved. CDR1 and CDR2 from the germline V gene are SGHTA and FQGTGA. The ends were cut back, 5 bases at V and 1 base at J, with 15 bases in the middle. The CDR3 runs to 16 residues. The CDR3: CASSPGLSISYNEQFF. DNA of the CDR3: TGTGCCAGCAGCCCCGGTCTCTCAATTTCCTACAATGAGCAGTTCTTC.

The CDR3 region has the DNA TGTGCCACCAGCAGGACAGAAGAGACCCAGTACTTC. It specifies CATSRTEETQYF. The chain uses TRBV15 and TRBJ2-5; TRBD1 might be the D (5 bases). The length of the CDR3 is 12 residues. Trimming took 3 bases from V and 3 from J, leaving 5 bases between them. CDR1 is LNHNV, CDR2 YYDKDF, per germline (reference sequence).

The rearrangement joins TRBV19 to TRBJ2-7, with 7 bases fitting TRBD1. This CDR3 contains 13 residues. The germline V gene encodes CDR1 LNHDA and CDR2 SQIVND (reference sequence). J was trimmed by 3 bases and V by 4 bases; bases with no gene match: 3. In DNA, the CDR3 is TGTGCCAGTAGTACTCCAGGGGGCTACGAGCAGTACTTC. Amino acid sequence: CASSTPGGYEQYF.

V usage is TRBV5-5 and J usage is TRBJ2-1; unclear D gene. The length of the CDR3 is 12 residues. Germline lookup yields CDR1 SGHKS and CDR2 YYEKEE (reference sequence). With 4 bases removed from V and 9 bases from J, the gap between germline ends came to 11 bases. CDR3 DNA: TGTGCCAGCAGCCCAATAGCTGGTGAGCAGTTCTTC. It is translated as CASSPIAGEQFF.

The chain recombines TRBV28 with TRBJ1-3, with TRBD1 identical over 9 bases. CDR1 and CDR2 (germline): MDHEN, SYDVKM. The CDR3 length is 16 residues. The trim removed 4 bases at V and 4 bases at J, leaving 8 bases unmatched. CDR3 in amino acids: CASSSPGQGFGNTIYF. The CDR3 nucleotides are TGTGCCAGCAGTTCCCCGGGACAGGGATTCGGAAACACCATATATTTT. The variable domain in full, completed from reference TRBV28 and TRBJ1-3, reads DVKVTQSSRYLVKRTGEKVFLECVQDMDHENMFWYRQDPGLGLRLIYFSYDVKMKEKGDIPEGYSVSREKKERFSLILESASTNQTSMYLCASSSPGQGFGNTIYFGEGSWLTVV.

In this sample, this clone turned up a few times. V usage is TRBV4-2 and J usage is TRBJ1-2; D is ambiguous. CDR1 is LGHNA and CDR2 is YNFKEQ in the germline V gene. Between the trimmed V and J ends, which lost 1 base and 6 bases, there was a span of 15 bases. The CDR3 has 15 residues. The CDR3 DNA follows: TGTGCCAGCAGCCAAGCCCTGCCGAGTGGTGATGGCTACACCTTC. As protein: CASSQALPSGDGYTF.

This chain connects TRBV18 to TRBJ2-7; tentatively, D is TRBD2 (6 bases). V lost 4 bases and J 6 bases, leaving 13 bases between the germline ends. This CDR3 has 13 amino acids. Looked up from germline, CDR1 is KGHSH and CDR2 is LQKENI. The CDR3 sequence is CASSLGTEGEQYF. The DNA of the CDR3 is TGTGCCAGCTCACTCGGGACGGAGGGCGAGCAGTACTTC.

This chain uses TRBV7-7 with TRBJ2-2; D uncertain. Germline V gene data show CDR1 as SSHAT and CDR2 as FNYEAQ (reference sequence). V was pared by 1 base and J by 3 bases, with 6 bases between. The CDR3 is 14 amino acids. The CDR3 DNA sequence: TGTGCCAGCAGCTTAGGGGCTGACACCGGGGAGCTGTTTTTT. Protein product: CASSLGADTGELFF.